The 19 T cell receptor beta chains in this list originate from one sample, sequenced in a study of blood T cell repertoires in COVID-19. The protocol was immunoSEQ multiplex PCR, while the TCRdb copy is restricted to in-frame clones and leaves out a portion. Of about 93,000 clones in the sample, roughly 90% were seen once. The sequenced sample consisted of peripheral blood. The source is a human donor with active COVID-19. The donor label of this sample is uncertain.

The CDR3 DNA sequence: TGTGCCAGCAGCTTAGGACAGGGTACGTTTCAGCCCCAGCATTTT. Its translation: CASSLGQGTFQPQHF. This chain uses TRBV11-2 with TRBJ1-5; 7 positions agree with TRBD1. The CDR3 covers 15 residues. The germline V gene encodes CDR1 SGHAT and CDR2 FQNNGV. Trimming cost V 1 base and J 6 bases; bases outside gene matches: 6.

This clone was observed a few times. The J gene is TRBJ1-6, the V gene TRBV5-1; tentatively, D is TRBD1 (5 bases). The germline gives CDR1 SGHRS, CDR2 YFSETQ. Trimming pared 0 bases from V and 10 bases from J, leaving 11 bases between. This CDR3 is built from 14 residues. The CDR3 bases are TGCGCCAGCAGCTTGGAGGGGCTCGGGTCACCCCTCCACTTT. It is translated as CASSLEGLGSPLHF.

The V call is TRBV11-3, the J call TRBJ2-1; the D is unclear. CDR3 size: 14 residues. The germline gives CDR1 SGHNT, CDR2 YENEEA. V was shortened by 1 base and J by 0 bases, with 4 bases between the two germline ends. The CDR3 DNA is TGTGCCAGCAGCTTAGGGAGCTCCTACAATGAGCAGTTCTTC. This translates into CASSLGSSYNEQFF.

The chain combines TRBV15 with TRBJ1-6; D is perhaps TRBD1 (5 bases). V lost 0 bases and J 5 bases, leaving 17 bases between the germline ends. The germline V gene has CDR1 LNHNV and CDR2 YYDKDF (reference sequence). The CDR3 has 18 residues. CDR3 in DNA: TGTGCCACCAGCAGAGATAAGGGGTCAGTGGGTAATAATTCACCCCTCCACTTT. Translation gives CATSRDKGSVGNNSPLHF.

V gene TRBV3-1 (or the pseudogene TRBV3-2) combines with J gene TRBJ1-3; 10 nucleotides line up with TRBD1. V shed 1 base and J 7 bases; nucleotides not matched to a gene: 1. The CDR3 covers 14 residues. Germline values: CDR1 LGHDT, CDR2 YNNKEL (reference sequence). The CDR3 protein is CASSQGQGANTIYF. Here the CDR3 DNA reads TGTGCCAGCAGCCAAGGACAGGGGGCGAACACCATATATTTT.

This chain connects TRBV3-1 (or the pseudogene TRBV3-2) to TRBJ2-1; D is ambiguous. The CDR3 is 12 residues long. Germline V gene sequence: CDR1 LGHDT, CDR2 YNNKEL (reference sequence). V shed 1 base and J shed 10 bases, with 8 bases lying between them. CDR3 DNA: TGTGCCAGCAGCCAAGTAGTTACCGAGCAGTTCTTC. Residues: CASSQVVTEQFF.

This rearrangement joins TRBV5-6 to TRBJ1-5, with D perhaps TRBD1 (6 bases). The germline V gene has CDR1 SGHDT and CDR2 YYEEEE. CDR3 length: 14 residues. Trimming cost V 1 base and J 1 base, with 6 bases left between them. CDR3 residues: CASSLTGSNQPQHF. The DNA for the CDR3 is TGTGCCAGCAGCTTGACAGGGAGCAATCAGCCCCAGCATTTT.

This clone was counted a single time. The chain recombines TRBV4-3 with TRBJ1-5, with D tentatively TRBD1 (5 bases). The CDR3 is 16 residues long. CDR1 and CDR2 (germline): LGHNA, YSLEER. V gave up 0 bases and J gave up 2 bases, with 11 bases separating them. Here the CDR3 reads CASSQDQGIGNQPQHF. The CDR3 DNA follows: TGCGCCAGCAGCCAAGATCAGGGAATAGGCAATCAGCCCCAGCATTTT.

V gene TRBV24-1 combines with J gene TRBJ2-7; D unclear. This CDR3 contains 14 residues. The germline V gene encodes CDR1 KGHDR and CDR2 SFDVKD. V dropped 3 bases and J dropped 0 bases, with 8 bases sitting between them. In nucleotides, the CDR3 is TGTGCCACCAGTGATCCCTCTAGCTCCTACGAGCAGTACTTC. Amino acids: CATSDPSSSYEQYF.

The J gene is TRBJ1-4, the V gene TRBV27; 10 bases align to TRBD1. The junction had 11 bases not matched to a gene; V was cut back by 8 bases and J by 11 bases. Per the germline V gene, CDR1 is MNHEY and CDR2 is SMNVEV (reference sequence). The CDR3 is made up of 14 amino acids. The CDR3, as DNA: TGTGCCAGCGGCGACGCCGGGACAGGGGACAAACTGTTTTTT. This encodes CASGDAGTGDKLFF. Complete variable domain (other parts from reference TRBV27 and TRBJ1-4): EAQVTQNPRYLITVTGKKLTVTCSQNMNHEYMSWYRQDPGLGLRQIYYSMNVEVTDKGDVPEGYKVSRKEKRNFPLILESPSPNQTSLYFCASGDAGTGDKLFFGSGTQLSVL.

This clone was recorded only once. This rearrangement joins TRBV9 to TRBJ1-1; D is perhaps TRBD1 (5 bases). Germline loops: CDR1 SGDLS, CDR2 YYNGEE. Trimming shortened V by 0 bases and J by 3 bases, and 12 bases separated the two germline ends. The CDR3 covers 15 residues. In DNA, the CDR3 is TGTGCCAGCAGCGTAGGGGCAGGGTCTTACACTGAAGCTTTCTTT. It encodes CASSVGAGSYTEAFF.

This chain uses TRBV7-9 with TRBJ2-3; TRBD1 aligns across 9 bases. The CDR3 runs to 15 residues. In germline, CDR1 is SEHNR, CDR2 FQNEAQ (reference sequence). The junction had 4 bases not matched to a gene; V was cut back by 3 bases and J by 3 bases. DNA for the CDR3: TGTGCCAGCAGCTTTGGACAGGGGAAGACAGATACGCAGTATTTT. This encodes CASSFGQGKTDTQYF.

The chain joins TRBV10-3 to TRBJ1-2; weak D call: TRBD1 (6 bases). The V end lost 3 bases, the J end lost 1 base, and 15 bases lay between the germline ends. CDR1 is ENHRY, CDR2 SYGVKD, per germline. This CDR3 is 16 amino acids long. The CDR3 DNA reads TGTGCCATCAGTGACACCGGGACACCTTTTAACTATGGCTACACCTTC. This codes for CAISDTGTPFNYGYTF.

This rearrangement joins TRBV7-9 to TRBJ2-1; 9 bases agree with TRBD1. Germline loops: CDR1 SEHNR, CDR2 FQNEAQ (reference sequence). The CDR3 length is 15 residues. J lost 4 bases, V lost 5 bases, and 6 bases had no gene match. DNA for the CDR3: TGTGCCAGCAGCCCGGGACAGGGAGGATACAATGAGCAGTTCTTC. As protein: CASSPGQGGYNEQFF.

J is TRBJ1-1 and V is TRBV5-1, with D maybe TRBD1 (5 bases). The V end lost 1 base, the J end lost 6 bases, and 13 bases lay between the germline ends. The CDR3 has 14 amino acids. Per the germline V gene, CDR1 is SGHRS and CDR2 is YFSETQ. The CDR3 reads CASSLKGRAPEAFF. Written as DNA, the CDR3 is TGCGCCAGCAGCTTGAAGGGCAGGGCGCCTGAAGCTTTCTTT.

About this clone itself: This sample includes further DNA sequences coding for the same CDR3. The chain carries TRBV5-8 and TRBJ2-2; D possibly corresponds to TRBD1 (6 bases). Trimming removed 5 bases from V and 6 bases from J, with 14 bases in between. This CDR3 has 14 residues. Germline V gives CDR1 SGHTS, CDR2 YDEGEE. The CDR3 spells CASRLAGAPGELFF. CDR3 nucleotide sequence: TGTGCCAGCAGGTTAGCAGGGGCCCCCGGGGAGCTGTTTTTT.

This chain connects TRBV7-9 to TRBJ1-1, with D hard to call. Germline CDR1 is SEHNR and CDR2 is FQNEAQ (reference sequence). Trimming stripped 4 bases from V and 1 base from J, with 16 bases between. CDR3 size: 16 residues. The CDR3 nucleotides read TGTGCCAGCAGCTCACGAGGGTCGCCTGGGAACACTGAAGCTTTCTTT. It encodes CASSSRGSPGNTEAFF.

The CDR3 loop reads CASSPRDRGYTEAFF. For the CDR3, the DNA is TGTGCCAGCAGTCCCCGGGACAGGGGTTACACTGAAGCTTTCTTT. The chain is built from TRBV27 and TRBJ1-1, with 10 positions matching TRBD1. J lost 3 bases, V lost 5 bases, and 6 bases had no gene match. CDR1 and CDR2 (germline): MNHEY, SMNVEV (reference sequence). The CDR3 totals 15 residues.

This chain connects TRBV2 to TRBJ1-2, with D possibly matching TRBD1 (6 bases). Looked up from germline, CDR1 is SNHLY and CDR2 is FYNNEI. CDR3 length equals 15 residues. Trimming cost V 6 bases and J 1 base, with 15 bases left between them. The CDR3, as DNA: TGTGCCAGCAGCCCTCACAGGGTAATTAACTATGGCTACACCTTC. Protein: CASSPHRVINYGYTF.